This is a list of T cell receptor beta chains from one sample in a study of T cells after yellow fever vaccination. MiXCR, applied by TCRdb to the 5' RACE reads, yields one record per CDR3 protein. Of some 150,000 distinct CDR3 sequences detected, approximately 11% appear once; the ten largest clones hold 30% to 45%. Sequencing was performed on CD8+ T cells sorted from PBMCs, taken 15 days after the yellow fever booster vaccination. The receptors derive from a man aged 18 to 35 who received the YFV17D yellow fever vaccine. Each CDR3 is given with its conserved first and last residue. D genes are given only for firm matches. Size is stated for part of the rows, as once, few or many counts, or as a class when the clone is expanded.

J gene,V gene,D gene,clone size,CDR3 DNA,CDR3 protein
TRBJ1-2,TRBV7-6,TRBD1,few,TGTGCCAGCAGCTCCACTGGGACAGTGCGGGAAGCTAACTATGGCTACACCTTC,CASSSTGTVREANYGYTF
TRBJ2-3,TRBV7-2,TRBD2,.,TGTGCCAGCAGCCCCCCGACTAGCGGGGCAGATACGCAGTATTTT,CASSPPTSGADTQYF
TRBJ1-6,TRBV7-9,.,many,TGTGCCAGCAGCCGAGGGTTCTCACCCTATTCACCCCTCCACTTT,CASSRGFSPYSPLHF
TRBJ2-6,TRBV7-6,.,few,TGTGCCAGCTCCCCCGGACGGCTATCTGGGGCCAACGTCCTGACTTTC,CASSPGRLSGANVLTF
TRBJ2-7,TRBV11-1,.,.,TGTGCCAGCAGCCACCCCGAACAGGGATCCTACGAGCAGTACTTC,CASSHPEQGSYEQYF
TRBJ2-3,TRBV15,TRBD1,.,TGTGCCACCATAGCGATCCGGACAGGGGCAGCAGATACGCAGTATTTT,CATIAIRTGAADTQYF
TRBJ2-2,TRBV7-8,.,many,TGTGCCAGCAGCATTCACAGGGTTAACACCGGGGAGCTGTTTTTT,CASSIHRVNTGELFF
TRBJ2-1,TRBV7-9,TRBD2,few,TGTGCCAGCAGCTTAGTAATAGCGGGGGTGTACAATGAGCAGTTCTTC,CASSLVIAGVYNEQFF
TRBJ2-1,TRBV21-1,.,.,TGTGCCAGCAGCAAAGACCATCCGCAGTTCTTC,CASSKDHPQFF
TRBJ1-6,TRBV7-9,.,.,TGTGCCAGCAGCCAATCCGGGACGGTTAATTCACCCCTCCACTTT,CASSQSGTVNSPLHF
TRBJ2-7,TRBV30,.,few,TGTGCCTGGAGTTCCCGACGGGGGCTTATCTACGAGCAGTACTTC,CAWSSRRGLIYEQYF
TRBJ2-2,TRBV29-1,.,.,TGCAGCGTTGAGTTCACCGACTTGAACACCGGGGAGCTGTTTTTT,CSVEFTDLNTGELFF
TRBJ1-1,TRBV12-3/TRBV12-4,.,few,TGTGCCAGCAGTTTATCGGGCCTACGGGGAGACACTGAAGCTTTCTTT,CASSLSGLRGDTEAFF
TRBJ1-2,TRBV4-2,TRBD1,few,TGTGCCAGCAGCCATGGGGAACCGACAGGGGATGGCTACACCTTC,CASSHGEPTGDGYTF
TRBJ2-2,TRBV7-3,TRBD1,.,TGTGCCAGCAGTAAACGGGACAGTGTTCCCGGGGAGCTGTTTTTT,CASSKRDSVPGELFF
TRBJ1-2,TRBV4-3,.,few,TGCGCCAGCAGCCAAGTGGTTAGGCAGTCAGCTCCCTATGGCTACACCTTC,CASSQVVRQSAPYGYTF
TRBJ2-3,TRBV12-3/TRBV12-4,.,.,TGTGCCAGCAGTCAACTAGCTCTATCGGCAGATACGCAGTATTTT,CASSQLALSADTQYF
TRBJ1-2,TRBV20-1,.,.,TGCAGTGCTAGTAGGTGGGAGAGAGCTAACTATGGCTACACCTTC,CSASRWERANYGYTF
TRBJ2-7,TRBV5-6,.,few,TGTGCCAGCAGCTTGGCCATGACGGCAAAAGACTTC,CASSLAMTAKDF
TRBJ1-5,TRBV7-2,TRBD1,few,TGTGCCAGCAGCTTCTTTTTGAGGACAGGGGATAATCAGCCCCAGCATTTT,CASSFFLRTGDNQPQHF
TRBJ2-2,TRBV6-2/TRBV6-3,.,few,TGTGCCAGCGGATACAAGTCCAACACCGGGGAGCTGTTTTTT,CASGYKSNTGELFF
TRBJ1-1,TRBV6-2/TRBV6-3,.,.,TGTGCCAGCAGCAGAAAGACAGCCCACCTCGAAGCTTTCTTT,CASSRKTAHLEAFF
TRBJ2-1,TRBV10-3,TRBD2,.,TGTGCCACCCGCAGCGGGGGGACCATTCCGAATGAGCAGTTCTTC,CATRSGGTIPNEQFF